These T cell receptor beta chains were read from a single sample in a study of shared clonotypes between healthy human individuals. The repertoire was sequenced with immunoSEQ multiplex PCR; TCRdb's copy has only in-frame clones and lacks some. The sample gives 600,000 or so clones, roughly 98% of which show up once; less than 0.35% is in the top ten. Material: naive CD8+ T cells sorted from blood. All receptors derive from a man in his thirties or forties in good health. Both conserved end residues are part of each CDR3. Each record gives: V gene, clone size, D gene, J gene, CDR3 DNA, CDR3 protein. D genes are given only for firm matches. Rows give clone size only sometimes, using once, few, many, or a class for an expanded clone.

>TRBV10-2|once|TRBD2|TRBJ2-1
TGCGCCAGCAACGGGGGGAATGAGCAGTTCTTC
CASNGGNEQFF
>TRBV7-9|NA|NA|TRBJ2-3
TGTGCCAGCAGCTTATCGGGTGACGGCGGGACAGATACGCAGTATTTT
CASSLSGDGGTDTQYF
>TRBV9|NA|NA|TRBJ2-7
TGTGCCAGCAGCGTAGCGCAGGGCGGCGAGCAGTACTTC
CASSVAQGGEQYF
>TRBV27|NA|NA|TRBJ2-1
TGTGCCAGTTCACGGAGGGACCCCTACAATGAGCAGTTCTTC
CASSRRDPYNEQFF
>TRBV10-3|NA|TRBD2|TRBJ2-1
TGTGCCATCAGTGAAAGAGACGGGAGGGCCAGGTATGAGCAGTTCTTC
CAISERDGRARYEQFF
>TRBV5-1|NA|NA|TRBJ2-7
TGCGCCAGCAGCTTGGGAAGGTCCGACTACGAGCAGTACTTC
CASSLGRSDYEQYF
>TRBV7-9|NA|NA|TRBJ2-7
TGTGCCAGCAGCCCCGAGGGGGTAGCTGACGAGCAGTACTTC
CASSPEGVADEQYF
>TRBV27|once|TRBD2|TRBJ2-1
TGTGCCAGCAGTTTTCGACTAGCGGGGTTGGCGTCCTACAATGAGCAGTTCTTC
CASSFRLAGLASYNEQFF
>TRBV16|NA|NA|TRBJ2-2
TGTGCCAGCAGCCAAGCCGGGGAGCTGTTTTTT
CASSQAGELFF
>TRBV7-9|NA|NA|TRBJ1-1
TGTGCCAGCAGCCAAGAAATGGTTGCTTTCTTT
CASSQEMVAFF
>TRBV4-3|NA|NA|TRBJ2-7
TGCGCCAGCAGCCAAGAAGAGAGGGGCTCCTACGAGCAGTACTTC
CASSQEERGSYEQYF
>TRBV7-9|NA|NA|TRBJ1-2
TGTGCCAGCAGTGGGACACCCATTGTCCCCACCTTC
CASSGTPIVPTF
>TRBV7-6|NA|TRBD2|TRBJ2-3
TGTGCCAGCAGCTTAGGGACTAGCGGGAGTCGAGGGGCAGATACGCAGTATTTT
CASSLGTSGSRGADTQYF
>TRBV7-9|once|NA|TRBJ1-2
TGTGCCAGCAGCTTAGGTCTCGGGGAGAAAGAGAGCTATGGCTACACCTTC
CASSLGLGEKESYGYTF
>TRBV5-1|NA|TRBD2|TRBJ2-3
TGCGCCAGCAGCTCGATCTTGGCGGGAGGCCTAGATACGCAGTATTTT
CASSSILAGGLDTQYF
>TRBV14|once|NA|TRBJ2-7
TGTGCCAGCAGCCAAGAATTAGACAGCTCCTACGAGCAGTACTTC
CASSQELDSSYEQYF
>TRBV2|NA|NA|TRBJ2-7
TGTGCCAGCAGTGTCGGCTCTCCCGTATCCTACGAGCAGTACTTC
CASSVGSPVSYEQYF
>TRBV10-3|NA|NA|TRBJ2-7
TGTGCCATCAGTGAGTCAGAGCGCCTAACCGCCGAGCAGTACTTC
CAISESERLTAEQYF
>TRBV5-6|NA|NA|TRBJ2-7
TGTGCCAGCAGCTTGGCGATAGCGCGGTACGAGCAGTACTTC
CASSLAIARYEQYF
>TRBV7-6|NA|TRBD1|TRBJ2-5
TGTGCCAGCAGCTTCTACCCGGGACAGCAAGAGACCCAGTACTTC
CASSFYPGQQETQYF
>TRBV4-1|NA|TRBD2|TRBJ2-7
TGCGCCAGCAGCCTTAGACTAGCGGCCCCTGACGAGCAGTACTTC
CASSLRLAAPDEQYF
>TRBV25-1|NA|NA|TRBJ2-3
TGTGCCAGCAGTCAGGGGAGCACAGATACGCAGTATTTT
CASSQGSTDTQYF
>TRBV7-8|NA|TRBD1|TRBJ2-7
TGTGCCAGCAGCTTCTCCCCTGGACAGGCAATTTACGAGCAGTACTTC
CASSFSPGQAIYEQYF
>TRBV7-9|NA|NA|TRBJ2-2
TGTGCCAGCAGCCGAACAGTTTTGAACACCGGGGAGCTGTTTTTT
CASSRTVLNTGELFF
>TRBV7-2|NA|NA|TRBJ2-7
TGTGCCAGCAGCTCATGGGGCCCAGCGAGCGAGCAGTACTTC
CASSSWGPASEQYF
>TRBV4-1|NA|NA|TRBJ2-7
TGCGCCAGCAGCCAACTCCCGGGACCCACCTACGAGCAGTACTTC
CASSQLPGPTYEQYF
>TRBV9|NA|TRBD2|TRBJ2-1
TGTGCCAGCAGCGTAGATCTAGCGGTATACAATGAGCAGTTCTTC
CASSVDLAVYNEQFF
>TRBV27|NA|NA|TRBJ2-1
TGTGCCAGCAGTTTATTAGGGGGAGTCCCTGAGCAGTTCTTC
CASSLLGGVPEQFF
>TRBV7-6|NA|NA|TRBJ1-1
TGTGCCAGCAGCTCTCAGAGGAGGACGGATAACACTGAAGCTTTCTTT
CASSSQRRTDNTEAFF
>TRBV27|NA|NA|TRBJ1-5
TGTGCCAGCAGTCCCGACGCGGGGGGCCAGCCCCAGCATTTT
CASSPDAGGQPQHF
>TRBV13|NA|NA|TRBJ2-1
TGTGCCAGCAGCTTCGAAGCGTCCAATGAGCAGTTCTTC
CASSFEASNEQFF
>TRBV5-1|once|NA|TRBJ1-4
TGCGCCACTACGATGGCGCCCGGGGATGAAAAACTGTTTTTT
CATTMAPGDEKLFF
>TRBV6-6|NA|TRBD1|TRBJ2-7
TGTGCCAGCAGCCGGGACAGGGCCCACGAGCAGTACTTC
CASSRDRAHEQYF
>TRBV29-1|NA|NA|TRBJ2-7
TGCAGCGTTGCCGGCGGAGTGGTCGACGAGCAGTACTTC
CSVAGGVVDEQYF
>TRBV5-6|once|NA|TRBJ1-2
TGTGCCAGCAGCTTGTGGGGCCTAGCAGGGAAGGACTATGGCTACACCTTC
CASSLWGLAGKDYGYTF
>TRBV28|NA|NA|TRBJ2-2
TGTGCCAGCGCTTCAGGGTTGTCGACTAGTGATACCGGGGAGCTGTTTTTT
CASASGLSTSDTGELFF
>TRBV10-3|NA|NA|TRBJ2-7
TGTGCCATCACCAGGGGAGGATTCCCCTACGAGCAGTACTTC
CAITRGGFPYEQYF
>TRBV7-7|NA|TRBD2|TRBJ2-1
TGTGCCAGCAGCTCTTCGTCTAGCGGGAGTAATGAGCAGTTCTTC
CASSSSSSGSNEQFF
>TRBV11-2|NA|NA|TRBJ2-3
TGTGCCAGCAGGAATCCAGGGCCAGATACGCAGTATTTT
CASRNPGPDTQYF
>TRBV7-8|once|TRBD2|TRBJ2-3
TGTGCCAGCAGCCTAAGGACTAGCGGCACAGATACGCAGTATTTT
CASSLRTSGTDTQYF
>TRBV7-9|NA|TRBD1|TRBJ1-2
TGTGCCAGCAGCTTTGGAGGGGGACAGGGTAGAGGAGGCTACACCTTC
CASSFGGGQGRGGYTF